A selection of T cell receptor beta chains follows, all from one sample in a study of cytomegalovirus exposure and HLA in healthy donors. The table came from immunoSEQ multiplex PCR; TCRdb's copy has only in-frame clones and leaves some out. There are 150,000 to 250,000 clones in the sample; around 84% occur only once, and roughly an eighth lies in the top ten. The sequenced sample was PBMCs. These receptors were collected from a woman in her twenties or thirties in good health and CMV-seropositive. Both conserved end residues are part of each CDR3. A D gene is named only where the DNA matches it firmly. Size tells how often a clone was seen (once, few, many) or the class of an expanded clone, and some rows leave it out.

CDR3 length	clone size	V gene	D gene	J gene	CDR3 DNA	CDR3 protein
14	-	TRBV5-1	-	TRBJ2-7	TGCGCCAGCAGCTTGGAGAAACAGGGCTACGAGCAGTACTTC	CASSLEKQGYEQYF
15	-	TRBV14	-	TRBJ2-7	TGTGCCAGCAGCCAAGGGCAGGTTCTCCTCTACGAGCAGTACTTC	CASSQGQVLLYEQYF
11	-	TRBV19	-	TRBJ2-3	TGTGCCAGTCGAAGCGCAGATACGCAGTATTTT	CASRSADTQYF
17	-	TRBV2	TRBD1	TRBJ1-5	TGTGCCAGCAGTGAGTTACAGGGGGCGTATAGCAATCAGCCCCAGCATTTT	CASSELQGAYSNQPQHF
12	-	TRBV6-1	TRBD1	TRBJ2-3	TGTGCCAGCAGTCAGACAGGGGATACGCAGTATTTT	CASSQTGDTQYF
13	-	TRBV5-6	TRBD1	TRBJ2-7	TGTGCCAGCAGCTCCGGGACAGGCTACGAGCAGTACTTC	CASSSGTGYEQYF
16	-	TRBV5-1	TRBD2	TRBJ2-2	TGCGCCAGCAGCTTGGGTACTAGCGGGAGTGCCGGGGAGCTGTTTTTT	CASSLGTSGSAGELFF
12	-	TRBV28	-	TRBJ2-5	TGTGCCAGCTGGCGGCCAGGGGGGATCCAGTACTTC	CASWRPGGIQYF
15	-	TRBV5-6	TRBD1	TRBJ2-7	TGTGCCAGCAGCATCTCCGGGACAGGTACTGAAGAGCAGTACTTC	CASSISGTGTEEQYF
21	-	TRBV28	TRBD1	TRBJ1-5	TGTGCCAGCAGCTCGCCCGGCGCGGGACAGAACCTACTATATAGCAATCAGCCCCAGCATTTT	CASSSPGAGQNLLYSNQPQHF
14	-	TRBV4-1	TRBD2	TRBJ2-1	TGCGCCACCTCAATAGCGGGAGCCTACAATGAGCAGTTCTTC	CATSIAGAYNEQFF
15	once	TRBV15	TRBD2	TRBJ2-7	TGTGCCACCAGCAGAGCCGGCGGGAGGACCTACGAGCAGTACTTC	CATSRAGGRTYEQYF
12	-	TRBV5-4	-	TRBJ2-7	TGTGCCAGCAGCGGAACGCAGGGGATGCAGTACTTC	CASSGTQGMQYF
14	-	TRBV5-4	TRBD1	TRBJ2-7	TGTGCCAGCAGCTGGGGACAGGGAAGCTACGAGCAGTACTTC	CASSWGQGSYEQYF
15	-	TRBV19	-	TRBJ1-2	TGTGCCAGTAGAAAAACCGGGACTTCAGACTATGGCTACACCTTC	CASRKTGTSDYGYTF